This T cell receptor beta chain was observed in a study of T cells after yellow fever vaccination. General study findings and limits: It was a weaker secondary response, yet one that peaked faster, at day 5 versus 15.

A process of 5'RACE template switching, which added a universal primer site and UMIs, was used to make TCR cDNA. MiXCR, applied by TCRdb to the 5' RACE reads, yields one record per CDR3 protein. The data show 350,000 or so distinct CDR3 sequences, about 8.3% seen once. In its sample, this clonotype was seen a few times. Its antigen is still unknown. Per germline, CDR1 DFQATT and CDR2 SNEGSKA (reference sequence). The CDR3 sequence is 14 residues long. With 5 bases removed from V and 1 base from J, the gap between germline ends came to 14 bases. This chain connects TRBV20-1 to TRBJ1-2, with D tentatively TRBD1 (5 bases). This clonotype was obtained from a man aged 18-30 years who received the YFV17D yellow fever vaccine. The input for sequencing was PBMCs, taken more than 40 days after the first yellow fever vaccination. CDR3 nucleotide sequence: TGCAGTGCTGCTAAGGGGATGGGTAACTATGGCTACACCTTC. Amino acids: CSAAKGMGNYGYTF.